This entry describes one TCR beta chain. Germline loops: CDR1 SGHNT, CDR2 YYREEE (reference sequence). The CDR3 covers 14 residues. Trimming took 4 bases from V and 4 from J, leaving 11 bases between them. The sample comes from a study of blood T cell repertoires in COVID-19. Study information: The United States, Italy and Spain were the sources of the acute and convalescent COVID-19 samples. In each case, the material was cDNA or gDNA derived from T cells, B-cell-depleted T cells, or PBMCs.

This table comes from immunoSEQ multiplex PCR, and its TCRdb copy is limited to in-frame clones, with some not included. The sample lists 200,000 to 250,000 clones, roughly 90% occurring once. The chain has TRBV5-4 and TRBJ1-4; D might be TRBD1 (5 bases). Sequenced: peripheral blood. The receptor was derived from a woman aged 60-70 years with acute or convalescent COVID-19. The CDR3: CASSKQARNEKLFF. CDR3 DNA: TGTGCCAGCAGCAAACAGGCCCGTAATGAAAAACTGTTTTTT.